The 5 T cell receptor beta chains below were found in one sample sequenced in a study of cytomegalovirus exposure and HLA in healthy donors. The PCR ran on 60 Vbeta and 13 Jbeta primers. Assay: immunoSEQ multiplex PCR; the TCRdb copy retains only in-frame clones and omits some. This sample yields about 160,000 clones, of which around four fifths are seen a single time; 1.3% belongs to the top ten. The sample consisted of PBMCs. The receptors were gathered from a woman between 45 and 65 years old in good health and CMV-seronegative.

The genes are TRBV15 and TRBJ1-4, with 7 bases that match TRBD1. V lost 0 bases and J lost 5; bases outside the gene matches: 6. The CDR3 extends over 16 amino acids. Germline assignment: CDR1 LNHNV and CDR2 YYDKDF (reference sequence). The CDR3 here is CATSRDFKQGNEKLFF. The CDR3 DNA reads TGTGCCACCAGCAGAGATTTTAAACAGGGGAATGAAAAACTGTTTTTT. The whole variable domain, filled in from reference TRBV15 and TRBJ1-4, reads DAMVIQNPRYQVTQFGKPVTLSCSQTLNHNVMYWYQQKSSQAPKLLFHYYDKDFNNEADTPDNFQSRRPNTSFCFLDIRSPGLGDTAMYLCATSRDFKQGNEKLFFGSGTQLSVL.

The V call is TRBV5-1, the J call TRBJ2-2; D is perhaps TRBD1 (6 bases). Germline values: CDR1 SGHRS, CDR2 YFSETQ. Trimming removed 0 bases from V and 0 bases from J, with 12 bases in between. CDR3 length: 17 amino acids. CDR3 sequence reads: CASSLGGQGPNTGELFF. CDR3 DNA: TGCGCCAGCAGCTTGGGGGGACAAGGACCGAACACCGGGGAGCTGTTTTTT.

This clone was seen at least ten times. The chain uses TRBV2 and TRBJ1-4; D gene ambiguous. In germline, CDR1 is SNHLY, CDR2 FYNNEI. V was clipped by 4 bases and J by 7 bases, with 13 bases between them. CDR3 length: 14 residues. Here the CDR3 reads CASSGGRVVEKLFF. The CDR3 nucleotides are TGTGCCAGCAGTGGAGGTCGGGTAGTTGAAAAACTGTTTTTT.

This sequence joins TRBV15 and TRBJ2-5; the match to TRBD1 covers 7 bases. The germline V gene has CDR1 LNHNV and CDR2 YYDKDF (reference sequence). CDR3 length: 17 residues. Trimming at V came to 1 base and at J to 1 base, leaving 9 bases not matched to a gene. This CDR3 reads CATSRAKTGSIQETQYF. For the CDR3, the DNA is TGTGCCACCAGCAGAGCCAAGACAGGGTCTATCCAAGAGACCCAGTACTTC.

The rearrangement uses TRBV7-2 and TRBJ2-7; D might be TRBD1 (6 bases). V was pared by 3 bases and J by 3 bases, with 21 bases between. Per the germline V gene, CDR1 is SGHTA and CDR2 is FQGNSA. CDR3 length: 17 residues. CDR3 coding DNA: TGTGCCAGCAGCTTCCCATCAGGGGCCGCCTCGGGCTACGAGCAGTACTTC. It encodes CASSFPSGAASGYEQYF.